Below are 27 T cell receptor beta chains sequenced from a single sample in a study of PD-1 blockade in classical Hodgkin lymphoma. This table comes from immunoSEQ multiplex PCR, and its TCRdb copy is limited to in-frame clones, with some not included. The sample has approximately 27,000 clones, over 75% seen once. Time point of the sample: cycle 4 day 1 (C4D1), after more than five weeks of nivolumab. No patient escaped relapse after autologous stem cell transplantation, and brentuximab vedotin exposure varied. This sample comprised peripheral blood mononuclear cells (PBMCs), obtained before the fourth cycle of nivolumab. These TCRs come from a human donor with classical Hodgkin lymphoma.

The rearrangement links TRBV28 to TRBJ1-3; TRBD1 agrees at 8 bases. The CDR3 has 15 amino acids. Germline lookup yields CDR1 MDHEN and CDR2 SYDVKM. The V segment lost 5 bases and the J segment 4 bases; nucleotides outside the gene matches: 7. CDR3 amino acids: CASSDAGGAGNTIYF. The CDR3 bases are TGTGCCAGCAGTGACGCAGGGGGCGCGGGAAACACCATATATTTT.

This clone has more than one count but fewer than ten. V is TRBV5-3 and J is TRBJ2-1; no clear D gene. TRBV5-3 is annotated as an ORF whose role is uncertain. The CDR3 totals 11 residues. V lost 6 bases to trimming and J lost 9 bases, with 10 bases between them. In DNA form, the CDR3 reads TGTGCCAGAACGACGGATTCTGAGCAGTTCTTC. This sequence encodes CARTTDSEQFF.

The chain carries TRBV5-4 and TRBJ2-7; maybe TRBD1 (5 bases). CDR3 size: 14 residues. Trimming took off 4 bases at V and 3 bases at J, with 14 bases between the two ends. Germline CDR1 is SGHNT and CDR2 is YYREEE (reference sequence). CDR3 DNA sequence: TGTGCCAGCAGCCCCGTAGGGGCCGGCTACGAGCAGTACTTC. Translating it yields CASSPVGAGYEQYF.

The rearrangement links TRBV7-9 to TRBJ1-1, with D unclear. Germline loops: CDR1 SEHNR, CDR2 FQNEAQ (reference sequence). This CDR3 contains 14 residues. Trimming took 1 base from V and 5 from J, leaving 11 bases between them. CDR3 coding DNA: TGTGCCAGCAGCTTAGGCGGGGTTTTGACTGAAGCTTTCTTT. Amino acid sequence: CASSLGGVLTEAFF.

V usage is TRBV5-1 and J usage is TRBJ2-7; 11 nucleotides align to TRBD1. This CDR3 is built from 15 residues. Germline lookup yields CDR1 SGHRS and CDR2 YFSETQ. The trim removed 4 bases at V and 4 bases at J, leaving 7 bases unmatched. CDR3 nucleotide sequence: TGCGCCAGCAGCCTAGGACAGGGGGCTTTATACGAGCAGTACTTC. Translation gives CASSLGQGALYEQYF. Variable domain in full (rest from reference TRBV5-1 and TRBJ2-7): KAGVTQTPRYLIKTRGQQVTLSCSPISGHRSVSWYQQTPGQGLQFLFEYFSETQRNKGNFPGRFSGRQFSNSRSEMNVSTLELGDSALYLCASSLGQGALYEQYFGPGTRLTVT.

The rearrangement links TRBV5-4 to TRBJ2-2, with D tentatively TRBD2 (6 bases). Between the trimmed V and J ends, which lost 0 bases and 7 bases, there was a span of 7 bases. This CDR3 contains 13 residues. The germline V gene has CDR1 SGHNT and CDR2 YYREEE (reference sequence). The DNA for the CDR3 is TGTGCCAGCAGCTTGGACGGGGGCGGGGAGCTGTTTTTT. It yields the protein CASSLDGGGELFF.

This CDR3 reads CASSLALGGGGYTF. The CDR3 DNA reads TGCGCCAGCAGCTTGGCCCTTGGAGGGGGCGGCTACACCTTC. V is TRBV5-1 and J is TRBJ1-2, with TRBD1 matching 7 bases. The CDR3 contains 14 residues. Germline V gene sequence: CDR1 SGHRS, CDR2 YFSETQ. The V segment lost 0 bases and the J segment 8 bases; nucleotides outside the gene matches: 7.

This clone occurred once. V and J are TRBV5-1 and TRBJ2-2, with D possibly being TRBD2 (6 bases). The germline CDR1 and CDR2 sequences are SGHRS and YFSETQ. Trimming removed 0 bases from V and 10 bases from J, with 10 bases in between. This CDR3 spans 13 amino acids. The CDR3 region has the DNA TGCGCCAGCAGCTTGGGGCCGGGGGAGGAGCTGTTTTTT. Translated, it gives CASSLGPGEELFF.

The chain joins TRBV19 to TRBJ1-2; D not resolved. CDR1 and CDR2 (germline): LNHDA, SQIVND (reference sequence). The CDR3 spans 14 residues. V dropped 0 bases and J dropped 4 bases, with 9 bases sitting between them. CDR3 sequence: CASSIEGPFYGYTF. CDR3 in DNA: TGTGCCAGTAGTATAGAAGGCCCTTTCTATGGCTACACCTTC.

The V and J genes are TRBV25-1 and TRBJ2-5, with D possibly matching TRBD1 (5 bases). CDR3 length: 14 amino acids. Germline V gene data show CDR1 as MGHDK and CDR2 as SYGVNS. Deletions cut 4 bases from V and 4 bases from J, with 13 bases between. CDR3: CASSGQGVAETQYF. The CDR3, as DNA: TGTGCCAGCAGTGGTCAAGGGGTGGCAGAGACCCAGTACTTC.

The table lists this clone with a few counts. This rearrangement joins TRBV28 to TRBJ1-2; D might be TRBD1 (5 bases). Trimming removed 6 bases at V and 3 bases at J, with 14 bases between. CDR1 MDHEN and CDR2 SYDVKM come from the germline V gene. The CDR3 has 14 amino acids. CDR3 in amino acids: CASSPGTMDYGYTF. The CDR3 region has the DNA TGTGCCAGCAGCCCCGGGACGATGGACTATGGCTACACCTTC.

The chain is built from TRBV7-3 and TRBJ2-7; D is unresolved. The CDR3 has 13 residues. Germline V gene data show CDR1 as SGHTA and CDR2 as FQGTGA. V was pared by 5 bases and J by 2 bases, with 10 bases between. As DNA, the CDR3 is TGTGCCAGCAGCCTTGGGCGGACCTACGAGCAGTACTTC. It yields the protein CASSLGRTYEQYF. Together with reference TRBV7-3 and TRBJ2-7, the CDR3 gives the full variable domain: GAGVSQTPSNKVTEKGKYVELRCDPISGHTALYWYRQSLGQGPEFLIYFQGTGAADDSGLPNDRFFAVRPEGSVSTLKIQRTERGDSAVYLCASSLGRTYEQYFGPGTRLTVT.

This clone has only one observation. The rearrangement links TRBV7-2 to TRBJ2-6; D uncertain. Trimming shortened V by 5 bases and J by 0 bases, and 5 bases separated the two germline ends. The CDR3 is 14 residues long. Germline V gene lookup returns CDR1 SGHTA and CDR2 FQGNSA. As DNA, the CDR3 is TGTGCCAGCAGCCCGAACTCTGGGGCCAACGTCCTGACTTTC. It encodes CASSPNSGANVLTF.

This chain uses TRBV9 with TRBJ2-3, with unresolved D. Between the trimmed V and J ends, which lost 1 base and 2 bases, there was a span of 11 bases. CDR3 length: 15 residues. From germline, CDR1 is SGDLS and CDR2 YYNGEE. The CDR3 nucleotides read TGTGCCAGCAGCGTATTCTCAGTCTCCACAGATACGCAGTATTTT. This encodes CASSVFSVSTDTQYF.

Comment on this clone: The junction differs from germline at one of its ends, possibly a read error. The chain uses TRBV5-1 and TRBJ2-5, with D perhaps TRBD1 (6 bases). The CDR3 consists of 14 residues. Germline V gene sequence: CDR1 SGHRS, CDR2 YFSETQ. The CDR3 here is CASSPVQGFETQYF. The CDR3 coding sequence is TGTGCCAGCAGCCCGGTACAGGGTTTCGAGACCCAGTACTTC.

This clone was counted between two and nine times. This chain connects TRBV7-9 to TRBJ2-1; D gene uncertain. Germline V gene data show CDR1 as SEHNR and CDR2 as FQNEAQ (reference sequence). V gave up 4 bases and J gave up 5 bases, with 15 bases separating them. This CDR3 region has 15 residues. This chain's CDR3 is CASSSTREYNNEQFF. In DNA form, the CDR3 reads TGTGCCAGCAGCTCGACACGAGAGTATAACAATGAGCAGTTCTTC.

V is TRBV29-1 and J is TRBJ1-2, with D maybe TRBD1 (5 bases). The V end was cut by 7 bases, the J end by 0 bases, with 12 bases between. CDR1 is SQVTM, CDR2 ANQGSEA, per germline. The CDR3 is made up of 13 amino acids. The CDR3 loop is CSAAGLTNYGYTF. The CDR3, as DNA: TGCAGCGCTGCGGGACTGACTAACTATGGCTACACCTTC.

The rearrangement joins TRBV5-4 to TRBJ1-2; D is possibly TRBD1 (5 bases). V was pared by 2 bases and J by 4 bases, with 9 bases between. The CDR3 has 13 residues. CDR1 and CDR2 (germline): SGHNT, YYREEE (reference sequence). CDR3: CASSFGDSYGYTF. In nucleotides, the CDR3 is TGTGCCAGCAGCTTCGGGGACTCCTATGGCTACACCTTC.

J is TRBJ2-5 and V is TRBV5-4; unclear D gene. Germline CDR1 is SGHNT and CDR2 is YYREEE (reference sequence). This CDR3 is 11 amino acids long. Deletions cut 2 bases from V and 1 base from J, with 0 bases between. The CDR3 bases are TGTGCCAGCAGCTTCCAAGAGACCCAGTACTTC. Amino acid sequence: CASSFQETQYF.

The genes are TRBV14 and TRBJ1-1, with D possibly being TRBD1 (5 bases). CDR3 length: 16 residues. Germline V gene sequence: CDR1 SGHDN, CDR2 FVKESK. V was cut by 0 bases and J by 0 bases, with 11 bases left in between. For the CDR3, the DNA is TGTGCCAGCAGCCAAGATCTTGGACAAGTGAACACTGAAGCTTTCTTT. Translation gives CASSQDLGQVNTEAFF.

The table lists this clone with a few counts. The V call is TRBV4-3, the J call TRBJ2-1; D may match TRBD1 or TRBD2 (5 bases each). Germline CDR1 is LGHNA and CDR2 is YSLEER. Trimming cost V 0 bases and J 6 bases, with 15 bases left between them. The length of the CDR3 is 16 residues. The CDR3: CASSQEWGTTTNEQFF. The CDR3 bases are TGCGCCAGCAGCCAAGAATGGGGGACGACGACCAATGAGCAGTTCTTC.

This sequence joins TRBV6-1 and TRBJ2-3; 13 nucleotides agree with TRBD2. Germline values: CDR1 MNHNS, CDR2 SASEGT. The J segment lost 8 bases and the V segment lost 8 bases, leaving 10 bases of the junction unmatched. The CDR3 has 15 residues. The CDR3 DNA sequence: TGTGCCAGCGAAGGCACTAGCGGGGGGGCAGGTACGCAGTATTTT. This encodes CASEGTSGGAGTQYF.

This clone was picked up a small number of times. V and J are TRBV6-6 and TRBJ2-7; no clear D gene. Between the trimmed V and J ends, which lost 0 bases and 6 bases, there was a span of 9 bases. Germline CDR1 and CDR2: MNHNY and SVGAGI (reference sequence). CDR3 length: 13 amino acids. In DNA, the CDR3 is TGTGCCAGCAGTTACTCCGGCCTTAGCGAGCAGTACTTC. It is translated as CASSYSGLSEQYF.

The J gene is TRBJ1-3, the V gene TRBV4-2, with D maybe TRBD1 (6 bases). The CDR3 spans 12 residues. Germline lookup yields CDR1 LGHNA and CDR2 YNFKEQ. Between the trimmed V and J ends, which lost 8 bases and 2 bases, there was a span of 7 bases. The CDR3: CASAGAGNTIYF. For the CDR3, the DNA is TGTGCCAGCGCAGGGGCTGGAAACACCATATATTTT.

The V call is TRBV14, the J call TRBJ2-1; TRBD2 matches 7 bases. This CDR3 is 15 amino acids long. V lost 0 bases, J lost 3 bases, and 2 bases stayed unmatched. Per the germline V gene, CDR1 is SGHDN and CDR2 is FVKESK. CDR3 DNA sequence: TGTGCCAGCAGCCAAGAAAGGGACTACTACAATGAGCAGTTCTTC. Translation gives CASSQERDYYNEQFF.

The rearrangement links TRBV5-1 to TRBJ2-6; perhaps D is TRBD1 or TRBD2 (6 bases each). Looked up from germline, CDR1 is SGHRS and CDR2 is YFSETQ. The CDR3 spans 19 residues. Trimming stripped 0 bases from V and 1 base from J, with 17 bases between. The CDR3 here is CASSLGGGAGASGANVLTF. As DNA, the CDR3 is TGCGCCAGCAGCTTGGGAGGAGGGGCAGGGGCTTCTGGGGCCAACGTCCTGACTTTC.

The rearrangement uses TRBV11-2 and TRBJ1-2; D not resolved. The CDR3 spans 14 residues. The germline V gene has CDR1 SGHAT and CDR2 FQNNGV. Trimming pared 0 bases from V and 2 bases from J, leaving 7 bases between. The DNA of the CDR3 is TGTGCCAGCAGCTTAGAAGTACAGAACTATGGCTACACCTTC. Its protein product is CASSLEVQNYGYTF.